The 17 T cell receptor beta chains reported below all come from one sample, sequenced in a study of CD8 T cells in Susac syndrome. After extraction with the RNeasy kit, about 0.45 to 1 ug of the RNA was reverse transcribed using random hexamers. TCRdb re-called the immunoSEQ multiplex PCR reads through MiXCR, storing one row per CDR3 protein. The repertoire holds 150,000 to 200,000 distinct CDR3 sequences, with 90% to 95% as singletons. Sequenced input: CD4+ T cells from PBMCs. These receptors were taken from a human donor with multiple sclerosis.

The chain has TRBV12-3 or TRBV12-4 and TRBJ1-1; possibly TRBD1 for D (6 bases). The V end lost 5 bases, the J end lost 7 bases, and 14 bases lay between the germline ends. The CDR3 is 13 residues long. Written as DNA, the CDR3 is TGTGCCAGCAGTCACCGACAGGACCATGAAGCTTTCTTT. It yields the protein CASSHRQDHEAFF.

The genes are TRBV5-1 and TRBJ2-7; D unclear. The germline CDR1 and CDR2 sequences are SGHRS and YFSETQ. Trimming removed 6 bases at V and 3 bases at J, with 7 bases between. The CDR3 is made up of 11 amino acids. The CDR3: CASIAVYEQYF. As DNA, the CDR3 is TGCGCCAGCATCGCCGTCTACGAGCAGTACTTC.

This chain joins TRBV28 and TRBJ2-3, with 9 positions matching TRBD2. The germline V gene has CDR1 MDHEN and CDR2 SYDVKM. J gave up 2 bases and V 6 bases, and 12 bases lay outside the gene matches. The CDR3 totals 17 residues. DNA for the CDR3: TGTGCCAGCAGCCCGTCTGGGCTAGCGGGGTCCACAGATACGCAGTATTTT. Translated: CASSPSGLAGSTDTQYF.

The chain is built from TRBV29-1 and TRBJ2-5; unclear D gene. V was trimmed by 3 bases and J by 2 bases, leaving 13 bases between them. Germline CDR1 is SQVTM and CDR2 is ANQGSEA. This CDR3 region has 14 residues. This CDR3 reads CSVDSLGHQETQYF. The CDR3 coding sequence is TGCAGCGTTGACTCCCTGGGCCATCAAGAGACCCAGTACTTC.

The genes are TRBV7-9 and TRBJ2-7; perhaps TRBD2 as D (6 bases). The germline V gene has CDR1 SEHNR and CDR2 FQNEAQ (reference sequence). The CDR3 totals 14 residues. Trimming pared 7 bases from V and 2 bases from J, leaving 15 bases between. Here the CDR3 DNA reads TGTGCCAGCACCCCCGGGGGTACGGCCTACGAGCAGTACTTC. Protein sequence: CASTPGGTAYEQYF. The full variable domain, rest sourced from reference TRBV7-9 and TRBJ2-7, is DTGVSQNPRHKITKRGQNVTFRCDPISEHNRLYWYRQTLGQGPEFLTYFQNEAQLEKSRLLSDRFSAERPKGSFSTLEIQRTEQGDSAMYLCASTPGGTAYEQYFGPGTRLTVT.

The CDR3 DNA follows: TGTGCCAGCAAGGGGACAGCCTATGGCTACACCTTC. Its protein product is CASKGTAYGYTF. The rearrangement links TRBV3-1 to TRBJ1-2, with 7 nucleotides matching TRBD1. V was clipped by 7 bases and J by 4 bases; unmatched bases: 3. This CDR3 has 12 residues. Germline CDR1 reads LGHDT; CDR2 reads YNNKEL (reference sequence).

This clonotype appeared a single time. V usage is TRBV15 and J usage is TRBJ2-2; TRBD2 matches 8 bases. J was trimmed by 7 bases and V by 0 bases; bases with no gene match: 10. The germline gives CDR1 LNHNV, CDR2 YYDKDF (reference sequence). The CDR3 is 17 residues long. In nucleotides, the CDR3 is TGTGCCACCAGCAGAGATCGTCGGGGGGGCCTGGGCGGGGAGCTGTTTTTT. It codes for CATSRDRRGGLGGELFF. Variable domain in full (rest from reference TRBV15 and TRBJ2-2): DAMVIQNPRYQVTQFGKPVTLSCSQTLNHNVMYWYQQKSSQAPKLLFHYYDKDFNNEADTPDNFQSRRPNTSFCFLDIRSPGLGDTAMYLCATSRDRRGGLGGELFFGEGSRLTVL.

V gene TRBV5-1 combines with J gene TRBJ1-6; D is ambiguous. The CDR3 has 14 residues. The germline V gene encodes CDR1 SGHRS and CDR2 YFSETQ. Trimming shortened V by 0 bases and J by 7 bases, and 8 bases separated the two germline ends. Here the CDR3 DNA reads TGCGCCAGCAGCTTGGACAGCCAGAATTCACCCCTCCACTTT. This translates into CASSLDSQNSPLHF.

The chain is built from TRBV30 and TRBJ1-1; the match to TRBD1 covers 8 bases. CDR1 is GTSNPN and CDR2 is SVGIG in the germline V gene (reference sequence). Germline trimming cut 0 bases from V and 8 bases from J; bases unmatched to any gene: 11. The CDR3 contains 15 residues. DNA for the CDR3: TGTGCCTGGAGTGTTGAGTCCCCAGACAGGGGCGAAGCTTTCTTT. Its translation is CAWSVESPDRGEAFF.

This sequence joins TRBV20-1 and TRBJ1-2; 7 bases match TRBD1. The CDR3 loop spans 14 amino acids. Germline loops: CDR1 DFQATT, CDR2 SNEGSKA (reference sequence). Trimming removed 6 bases from V and 5 bases from J; junction bases left unmatched: 12. The DNA of the CDR3 is TGCAGTGCCCCAGGGGGAAGTCTTCCATATGGCTACACCTTC. Amino acid sequence: CSAPGGSLPYGYTF.

This clonotype has only one observation. The chain joins TRBV20-1 to TRBJ1-5, with D unclear. With 4 bases removed from V and 3 bases from J, the gap between germline ends came to 16 bases. The CDR3 length is 15 residues. Germline V lookup: CDR1 DFQATT, CDR2 SNEGSKA (reference sequence). The DNA of the CDR3 is TGCAGTGCTATCTTCCGGAGCGGGAACAATCAGCCCCAGCATTTT. It codes for CSAIFRSGNNQPQHF.

The rearrangement joins TRBV20-1 to TRBJ2-4, with D perhaps matching TRBD1 or TRBD2 (5 bases each). V lost 3 bases to trimming and J lost 0 bases, with 15 bases between them. The CDR3 has 16 residues. Germline V gives CDR1 DFQATT, CDR2 SNEGSKA (reference sequence). CDR3 in DNA: TGCAGTGCTAGCCTTTTGGGGGAGAGAGCCAAAAACATTCAGTACTTC. This sequence encodes CSASLLGERAKNIQYF.

The V and J genes are TRBV6-2 or TRBV6-3 and TRBJ2-7, with TRBD1 matching over 8 bases. The CDR3 runs to 15 residues. Unmatched junction bases numbered 16, after V lost 8 bases and J lost 7 bases. Germline V gives CDR1 MNHEY, CDR2 SVGEGT. In nucleotides, the CDR3 is TGTGCCAGCCGACAGACAGGGGCCTCCCCACGGGAGCAGTACTTC. Its protein product is CASRQTGASPREQYF.

Only one count was recorded for this clonotype. This chain connects TRBV5-1 to TRBJ2-7; TRBD1 matches at 7 bases. V trimming: 2 bases; J trimming: 2 bases; junction bases outside the gene matches: 4. The CDR3 is 14 amino acids. The germline gives CDR1 SGHRS, CDR2 YFSETQ. Here the CDR3 DNA reads TGCGCCAGCAGCTTCCAGGGGGATGCCTACGAGCAGTACTTC. Translated: CASSFQGDAYEQYF. The entire variable domain, with the rest obtained from reference TRBV5-1 and TRBJ2-7, is as follows: KAGVTQTPRYLIKTRGQQVTLSCSPISGHRSVSWYQQTPGQGLQFLFEYFSETQRNKGNFPGRFSGRQFSNSRSEMNVSTLELGDSALYLCASSFQGDAYEQYFGPGTRLTVT.

CDR3 sequence (DNA): TGTGCCAGCAGCGTAGCACAGGACTACGAGCAGTACTTC. It translates to CASSVAQDYEQYF. The genes are TRBV9 and TRBJ2-7; D is perhaps TRBD1 (5 bases). This CDR3 region has 13 residues. CDR1 is SGDLS, CDR2 YYNGEE, per germline. V lost 0 bases and J lost 3, with 7 bases in between.

The chain is built from TRBV12-3 or TRBV12-4 and TRBJ2-1; unclear D gene. This CDR3 has 15 residues. The V and J ends lost 5 bases and 2 bases respectively, with 13 bases between them. CDR3 residues: CASSLNPAAYNEQFF. The CDR3 bases are TGTGCCAGCAGTCTAAATCCCGCAGCCTACAATGAGCAGTTCTTC.

The chain joins TRBV4-1 to TRBJ2-1, with unresolved D. CDR1 is MGHRA, CDR2 YSYEKL, per germline. The CDR3 contains 16 residues. Trimming took off 2 bases at V and 1 base at J, with 12 bases between the two ends. DNA of the CDR3: TGCGCCAGCAGCCAAAATAGTAAGAGGTCCTACAATGAGCAGTTCTTC. Encoded protein: CASSQNSKRSYNEQFF.